This TCR beta chain comes out of a study of PD-1 blockade in classical Hodgkin lymphoma. All patients relapsed after autologous stem cell transplantation, and brentuximab vedotin exposure varied. Progressive disease, partial response or complete response was each patient's best response. Generated by immunoSEQ multiplex PCR, the TCRdb table keeps only in-frame clones and is missing some. The data hold more than 90,000 clones, with 75% to 90% observed a single time. Of note for this clone: Its antigen remains unknown.

Study conclusions and caveats: The study found complete responders had baseline diversity similar to newly diagnosed patients. In newly diagnosed patients, baseline TCR diversity was reportedly below that of healthy donors. Significantly greater TCR diversity emerged by C4D1 in CD4+ cells but not CD8+ cells.

V trimming: 0 bases; J trimming: 3 bases; junction bases outside the gene matches: 4. The germline V gene has CDR1 SGHDT and CDR2 YYEEEE. CDR3 size: 15 residues. The chain combines TRBV5-6 with TRBJ2-3; TRBD2 agrees at 7 bases. The sequences come from peripheral blood mononuclear cells (PBMCs), collected before the second cycle of nivolumab. This TCR derives from a human donor with classical Hodgkin lymphoma. CDR3 nucleotide sequence: TGTGCCAGCAGCTTGGGCGGGCGGGGGACAGATACGCAGTATTTT. The encoded protein is CASSLGGRGTDTQYF.